Described below is a single T cell receptor (beta chain) sequence and its context. The data stem from a study of OX40 agonist ivuxolimab in advanced cancers. Assay: immunoSEQ multiplex PCR; the TCRdb copy retains only in-frame clones and omits some. Of some 67,000 clones in the sample, approximately 91% were seen once. Per germline, CDR1 SGHAT and CDR2 FQNNGV. V was pared by 5 bases and J by 2 bases, with 13 bases between. The CDR3 loop spans 15 amino acids. The TCR originated in an adult with an advanced solid tumor such as melanoma, head and neck, liver or kidney cancer. The rearrangement links TRBV11-2 to TRBJ1-3, with no clear D. The source was CD4+ or CD8+ T cells sorted from blood, collected in a trial of the OX40 agonist ivuxolimab. The CDR3 DNA reads as TGTGCCAGCAGCCCCCTTGGGGAAGCTGGAAACACCATATATTTT. Its protein product is CASSPLGEAGNTIYF. Full variable domain (remainder filled in from reference TRBV11-2 and TRBJ1-3): EAGVAQSPRYKIIEKRQSVAFWCNPISGHATLYWYQQILGQGPKLLIQFQNNGVVDDSQLPKDRFSAERLKGVDSTLKIQPAKLEDSAVYLCASSPLGEAGNTIYFGEGSWLTVV.